The source of this T cell receptor beta chain is a study of shared clonotypes between healthy human individuals (dated by TCRdb to 2020 to 2022). Regarding the research as a whole: The cohort included a few men and a couple of women between 18 and 49 years of age. For each donor, CD4 naive and CD4 memory were each run on three plates, CD8 naive on two plates, and CD8 memory on one plate. The study deeply sequenced blood TCR repertoires of several healthy adults to estimate repertoire size and the extent of clonotype sharing between individuals. To increase sequencing depth and limit assay-specific biases, different laboratories used diverse techniques to prepare libraries and sequence TCR repertoires. Per donor, leukapheresis produced somewhere between about 0.94 and 9.5 billion PBMCs. Paper-wide results and their limitations: Higher generation probabilities were observed for clonotypes shared by all four sorted-subset donors than for non-shared clonotypes. Sharing across a few donors was observed for around 5% of naive CD4, over 3% of naive CD8, 2% to 2.5% of memory CD4, and around 0.44% of memory CD8 clonotypes. Estimated clonotype richness was generally larger for naive than for memory subsets. Incomplete sequencing was indicated by rarefaction of sorted-subset datasets, despite the large sequencing depth. Pairwise subsampling indicated that sequencing depth was expected to affect the degree of clonotype sharing among donors. Only blood was sampled, and tissue TCR repertoires likely differ from those in blood. The genetic and exposure-history diversity represented was limited by the small number of donors.

A remark on this clone: The antigen it recognizes is unknown. Within one base of it there is no much larger clone, and no base qualities were kept.

Using the deep immunoSEQ assay, multiplex PCR amplified TCR CDR3 regions from genomic DNA. Extracted genomic DNA from each cell subset was distributed evenly across all wells of several immunoSEQ 96-well plates, and each plate was treated as a replicate. For sorted subsets, around 200 ng genomic DNA, equal to approximately 30,000 T cell genomes, was loaded into each replicate PCR. Purified libraries were quantified with a Qubit 3.0 fluorometer, sized on a Bioanalyzer 2100, and re-quantified with the KAPA Library Quantification kit. Every immunoSEQ 96-well plate was sequenced on a dedicated single-read 150-cycle Illumina NextSeq 550 flow cell. On the authors' methods: Because the immunoSEQ output held only junctional sequences and lacked quality scores, the filtering could not match the filtering applied to full-length reads. To assign V/J genes and CDR3, sequences were annotated against IMGT germline references using PyIR, a Python wrapper for IgBLAST v1.9. Reads were filtered out if the reads had weak V/J assignments (E-value above 1e-6), no CDR3, stop codons, out-of-frame junctions, or ambiguous translated residues. V3J clonotypes were defined by identical inferred V gene, J gene, and CDR3 amino acid sequence. Percentage overlap between repertoires was calculated by dividing the number of shared unique clonotypes by the size of the smaller repertoire. Three approaches were used to assess repertoire richness: RTK rarefaction, the Chao1 estimator, and Recon v2.1 estimates of unobserved clonotypes. For all TCRbeta clonotypes obtained by the gDNA method from a few donors, generation probabilities were computed with OLGA. Sourced from immuneACCESS, this table was stored by TCRdb with only in-frame sequences that have V and J called. A share of the clones is absent; for the studies checked, an unresolved V gene accounts for under half, and the remainder has no known explanation. V, J and clone size are those of that table, while D and trimming were read from the DNA. Recorded for this sample are a few million clones; 80% to 95% of them occurred a single time. The biggest ten clones account for 0.39% of the sample.

The donors were healthy, HIV-negative adults who had no recently reported acute infections or vaccinations. Every donor was a Caucasian adult residing in Nashville, Tennessee, USA. CD4+ T cells were enriched by magnetic negative selection; naive cells were then positively selected on CD45RA, and the negative fraction formed the memory subset. Blood was collected by leukapheresis, and PBMCs were isolated by Ficoll-Histopaque density gradient centrifugation and then cryopreserved in liquid nitrogen vapor phase. Purity and quantity of every magnetically sorted T cell population were checked by analytical flow cytometry. Genomic DNA was isolated from every sorted fraction and measured by UV absorbance on a Nanodrop 2000c. Clipping removes 7 bases from V and 5 bases from J, with 10 as the unmatched junction base count. The CDR3 numbers 15 residues from cysteine through phenylalanine. The read is trimmed to its CDR3 DNA, 45 bases read in frame from base 1. The germline V gene (reference sequence) gives CDR1 as MNHEY and CDR2 as SMNVEV.

The chain uses TRBV27 and TRBJ1-1, and TRBD1 matches 10 of the central bases. The source is a young man in good health. Some clones in this sample may be carry-over from other donors' samples. Sequencing was carried out using naive CD4+ T cells from PBMCs. This specimen's cell subset or site label, interpreted: CD45RA+ positively selected. The sequenced DNA is TGTGCCAGCATATCGAGACAGGGGGCGCGTACTGAAGCTTTCTTT. Its coded protein is CASISRQGARTEAFF.